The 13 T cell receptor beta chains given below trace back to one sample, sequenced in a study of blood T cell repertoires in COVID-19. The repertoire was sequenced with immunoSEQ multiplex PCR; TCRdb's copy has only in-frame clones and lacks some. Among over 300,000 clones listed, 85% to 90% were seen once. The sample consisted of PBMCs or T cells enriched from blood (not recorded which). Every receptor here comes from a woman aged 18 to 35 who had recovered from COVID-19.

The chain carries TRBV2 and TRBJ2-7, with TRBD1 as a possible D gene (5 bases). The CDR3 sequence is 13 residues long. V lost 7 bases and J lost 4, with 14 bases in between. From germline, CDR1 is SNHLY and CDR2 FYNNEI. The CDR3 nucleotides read TGTGCCAGCAAGGCCAGGGATACTTACGAGCAGTACTTC. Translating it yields CASKARDTYEQYF. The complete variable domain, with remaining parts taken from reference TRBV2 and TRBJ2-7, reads EPEVTQTPSHQVTQMGQEVILRCVPISNHLYFYWYRQILGQKVEFLVSFYNNEISEKSEIFDDQFSVERPDGSNFTLKIRSTKLEDSAMYFCASKARDTYEQYFGPGTRLTVT.

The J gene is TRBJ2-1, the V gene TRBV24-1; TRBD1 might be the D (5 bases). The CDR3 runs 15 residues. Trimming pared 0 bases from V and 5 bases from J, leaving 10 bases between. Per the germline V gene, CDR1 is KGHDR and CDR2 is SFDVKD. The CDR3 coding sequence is TGTGCCACCAGTGATTTGCGCAGGGCCAACAATGAGCAGTTCTTC. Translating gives CATSDLRRANNEQFF.

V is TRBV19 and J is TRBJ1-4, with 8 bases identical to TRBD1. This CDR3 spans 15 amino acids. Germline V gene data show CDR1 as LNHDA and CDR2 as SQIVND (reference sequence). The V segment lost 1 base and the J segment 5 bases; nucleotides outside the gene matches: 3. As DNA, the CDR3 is TGTGCCAGTAGTATAGCAGGGGGCCACAATGAAAAACTGTTTTTT. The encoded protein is CASSIAGGHNEKLFF.

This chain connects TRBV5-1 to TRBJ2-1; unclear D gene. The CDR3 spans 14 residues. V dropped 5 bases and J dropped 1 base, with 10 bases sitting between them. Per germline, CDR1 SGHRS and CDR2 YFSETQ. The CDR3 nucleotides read TGCGCCAGCAGGATAATTGAGTCCTACAATGAGCAGTTCTTC. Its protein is CASRIIESYNEQFF. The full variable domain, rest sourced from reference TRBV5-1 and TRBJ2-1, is KAGVTQTPRYLIKTRGQQVTLSCSPISGHRSVSWYQQTPGQGLQFLFEYFSETQRNKGNFPGRFSGRQFSNSRSEMNVSTLELGDSALYLCASRIIESYNEQFFGPGTRLTVL.

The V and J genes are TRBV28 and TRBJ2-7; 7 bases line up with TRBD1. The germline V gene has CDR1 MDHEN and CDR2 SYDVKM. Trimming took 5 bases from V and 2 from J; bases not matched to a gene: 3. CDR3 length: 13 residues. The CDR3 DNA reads TGTGCCAGCAGTCCGGGACAGACCTACGAGCAGTACTTC. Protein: CASSPGQTYEQYF.

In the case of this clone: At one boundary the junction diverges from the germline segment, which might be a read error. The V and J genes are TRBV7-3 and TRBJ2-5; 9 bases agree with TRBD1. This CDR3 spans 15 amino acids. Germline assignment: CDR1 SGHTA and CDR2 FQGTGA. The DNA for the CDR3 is TGTGCCAGCAGCCTAACAGGGGGCGCTTGGGAGACCCAGTACTTC. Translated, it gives CASSLTGGAWETQYF. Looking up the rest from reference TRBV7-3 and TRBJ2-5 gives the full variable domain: GAGVSQTPSNKVTEKGKYVELRCDPISGHTALYWYRQSLGQGPEFLIYFQGTGAADDSGLPNDRFFAVRPEGSVSTLKIQRTERGDSAVYLCASSLTGGAWETQYFGPGTRLLVL.

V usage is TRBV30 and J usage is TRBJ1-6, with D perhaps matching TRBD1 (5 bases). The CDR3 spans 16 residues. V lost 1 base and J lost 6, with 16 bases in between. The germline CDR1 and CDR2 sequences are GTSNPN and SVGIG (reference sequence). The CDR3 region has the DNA TGTGCCTGGAGTGATACCCGACGAAGGGGTAATTCACCCCTCCACTTT. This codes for CAWSDTRRRGNSPLHF.

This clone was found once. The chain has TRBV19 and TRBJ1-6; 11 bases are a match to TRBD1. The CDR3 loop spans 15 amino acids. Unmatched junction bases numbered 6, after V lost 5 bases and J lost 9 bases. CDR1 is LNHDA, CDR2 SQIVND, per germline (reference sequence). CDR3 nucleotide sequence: TGTGCCAGTAGTTCCACGGGACAGGGGGGTTCACCCCTCCACTTT. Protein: CASSSTGQGGSPLHF.

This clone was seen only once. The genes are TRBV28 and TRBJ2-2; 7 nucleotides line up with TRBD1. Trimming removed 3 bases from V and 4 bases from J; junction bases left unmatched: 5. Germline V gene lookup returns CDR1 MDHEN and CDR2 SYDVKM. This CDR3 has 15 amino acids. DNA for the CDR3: TGTGCCAGCAGTTTTATGGACAGGATCACCGGGGAGCTGTTTTTT. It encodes CASSFMDRITGELFF. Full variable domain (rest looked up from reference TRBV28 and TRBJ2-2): DVKVTQSSRYLVKRTGEKVFLECVQDMDHENMFWYRQDPGLGLRLIYFSYDVKMKEKGDIPEGYSVSREKKERFSLILESASTNQTSMYLCASSFMDRITGELFFGEGSRLTVL.

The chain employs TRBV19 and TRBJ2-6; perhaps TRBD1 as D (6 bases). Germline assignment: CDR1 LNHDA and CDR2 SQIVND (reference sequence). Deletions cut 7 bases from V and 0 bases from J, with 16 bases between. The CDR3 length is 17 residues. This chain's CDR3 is CASTDTHRASGANVLTF. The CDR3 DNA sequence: TGTGCCAGTACGGACACTCACAGGGCCTCTGGGGCCAACGTCCTGACTTTC.

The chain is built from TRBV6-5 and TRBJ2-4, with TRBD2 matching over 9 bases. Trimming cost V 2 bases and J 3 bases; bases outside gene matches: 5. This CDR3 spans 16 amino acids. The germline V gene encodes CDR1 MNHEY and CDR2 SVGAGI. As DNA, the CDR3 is TGTGCCAGCAGTTACGCGGGAGGGCCAGGCAAAAACATTCAGTACTTC. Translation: CASSYAGGPGKNIQYF.

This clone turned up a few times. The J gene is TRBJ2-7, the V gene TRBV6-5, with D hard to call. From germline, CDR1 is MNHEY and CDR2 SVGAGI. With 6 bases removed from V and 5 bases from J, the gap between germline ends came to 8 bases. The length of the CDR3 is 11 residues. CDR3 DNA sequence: TGTGCCAGCAGCCCGCGAAACGAGCAGTACTTC. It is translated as CASSPRNEQYF.

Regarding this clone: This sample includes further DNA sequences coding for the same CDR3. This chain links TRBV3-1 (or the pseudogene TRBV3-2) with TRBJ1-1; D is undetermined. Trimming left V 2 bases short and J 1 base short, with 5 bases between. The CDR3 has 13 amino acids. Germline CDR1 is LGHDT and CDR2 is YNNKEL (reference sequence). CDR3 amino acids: CASSQIRNTEAFF. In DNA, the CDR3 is TGTGCCAGCAGCCAAATCAGGAACACTGAAGCTTTCTTT.